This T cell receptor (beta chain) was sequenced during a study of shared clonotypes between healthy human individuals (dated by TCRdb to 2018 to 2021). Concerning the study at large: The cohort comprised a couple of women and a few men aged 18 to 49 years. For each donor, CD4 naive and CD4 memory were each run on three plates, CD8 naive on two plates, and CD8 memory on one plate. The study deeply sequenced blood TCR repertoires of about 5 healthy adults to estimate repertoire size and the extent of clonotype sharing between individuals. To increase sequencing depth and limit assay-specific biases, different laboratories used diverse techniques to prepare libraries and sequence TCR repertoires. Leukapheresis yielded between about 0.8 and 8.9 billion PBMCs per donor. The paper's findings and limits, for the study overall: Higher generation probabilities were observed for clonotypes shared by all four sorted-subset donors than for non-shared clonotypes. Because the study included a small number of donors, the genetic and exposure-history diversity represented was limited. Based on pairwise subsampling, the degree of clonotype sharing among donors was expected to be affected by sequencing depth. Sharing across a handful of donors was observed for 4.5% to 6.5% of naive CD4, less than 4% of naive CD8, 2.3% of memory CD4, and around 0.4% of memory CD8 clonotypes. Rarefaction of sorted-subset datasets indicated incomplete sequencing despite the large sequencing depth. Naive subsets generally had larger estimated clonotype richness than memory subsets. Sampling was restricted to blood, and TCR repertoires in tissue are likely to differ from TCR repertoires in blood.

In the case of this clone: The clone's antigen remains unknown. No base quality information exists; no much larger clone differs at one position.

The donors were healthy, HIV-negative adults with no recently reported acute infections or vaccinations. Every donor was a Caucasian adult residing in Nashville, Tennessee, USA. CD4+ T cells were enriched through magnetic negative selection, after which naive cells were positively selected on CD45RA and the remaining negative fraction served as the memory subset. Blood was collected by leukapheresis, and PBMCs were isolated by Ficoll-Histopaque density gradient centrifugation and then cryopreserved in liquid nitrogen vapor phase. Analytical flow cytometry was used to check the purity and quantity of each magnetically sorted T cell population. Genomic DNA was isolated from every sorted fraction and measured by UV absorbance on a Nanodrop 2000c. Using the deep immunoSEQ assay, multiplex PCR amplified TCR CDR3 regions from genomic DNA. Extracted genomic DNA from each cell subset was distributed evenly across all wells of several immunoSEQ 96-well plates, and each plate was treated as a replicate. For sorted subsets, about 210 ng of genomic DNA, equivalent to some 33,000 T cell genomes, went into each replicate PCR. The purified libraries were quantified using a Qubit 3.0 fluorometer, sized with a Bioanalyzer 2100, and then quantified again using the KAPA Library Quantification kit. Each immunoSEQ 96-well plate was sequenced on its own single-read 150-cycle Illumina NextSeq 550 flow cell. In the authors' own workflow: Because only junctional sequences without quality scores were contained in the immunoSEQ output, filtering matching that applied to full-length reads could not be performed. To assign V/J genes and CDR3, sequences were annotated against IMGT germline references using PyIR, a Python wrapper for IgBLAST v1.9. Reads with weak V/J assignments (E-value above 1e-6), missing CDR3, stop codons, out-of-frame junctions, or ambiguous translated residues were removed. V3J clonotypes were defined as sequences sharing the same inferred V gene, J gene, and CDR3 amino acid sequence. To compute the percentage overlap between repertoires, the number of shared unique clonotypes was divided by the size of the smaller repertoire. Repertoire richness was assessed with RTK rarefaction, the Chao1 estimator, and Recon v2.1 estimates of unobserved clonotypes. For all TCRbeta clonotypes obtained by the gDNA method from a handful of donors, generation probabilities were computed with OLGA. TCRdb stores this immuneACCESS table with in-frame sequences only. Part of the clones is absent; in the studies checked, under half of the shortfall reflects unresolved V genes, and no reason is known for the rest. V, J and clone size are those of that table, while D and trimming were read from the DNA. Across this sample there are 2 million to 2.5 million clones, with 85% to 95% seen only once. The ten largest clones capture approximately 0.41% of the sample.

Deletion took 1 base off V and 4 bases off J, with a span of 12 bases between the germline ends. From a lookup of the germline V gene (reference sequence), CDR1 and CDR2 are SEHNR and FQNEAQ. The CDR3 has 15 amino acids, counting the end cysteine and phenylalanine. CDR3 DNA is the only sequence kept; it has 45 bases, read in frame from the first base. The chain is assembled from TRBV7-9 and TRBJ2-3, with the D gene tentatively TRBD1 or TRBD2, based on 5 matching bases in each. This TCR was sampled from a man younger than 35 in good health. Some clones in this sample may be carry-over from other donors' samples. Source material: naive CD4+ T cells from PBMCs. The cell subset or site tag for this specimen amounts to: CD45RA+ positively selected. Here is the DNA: TGTGCCAGCAGCTTAGAGGGACGGCCACCAGATACGCAGTATTTT. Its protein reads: CASSLEGRPPDTQYF.